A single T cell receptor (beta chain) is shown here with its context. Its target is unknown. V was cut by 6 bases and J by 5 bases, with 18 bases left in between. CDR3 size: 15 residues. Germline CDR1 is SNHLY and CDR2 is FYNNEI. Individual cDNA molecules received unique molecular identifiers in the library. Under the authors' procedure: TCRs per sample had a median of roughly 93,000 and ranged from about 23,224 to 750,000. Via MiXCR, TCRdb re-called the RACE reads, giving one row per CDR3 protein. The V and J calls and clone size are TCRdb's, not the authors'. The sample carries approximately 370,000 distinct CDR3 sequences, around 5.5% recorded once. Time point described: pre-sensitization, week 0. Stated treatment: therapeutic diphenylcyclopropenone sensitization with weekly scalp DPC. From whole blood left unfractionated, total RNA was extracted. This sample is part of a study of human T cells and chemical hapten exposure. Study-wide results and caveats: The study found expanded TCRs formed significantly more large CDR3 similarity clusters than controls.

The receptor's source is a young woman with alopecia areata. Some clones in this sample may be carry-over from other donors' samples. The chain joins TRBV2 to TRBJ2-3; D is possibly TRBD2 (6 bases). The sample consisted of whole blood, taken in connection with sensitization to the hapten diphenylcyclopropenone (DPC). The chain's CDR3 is CASREGLDTRDTQYF. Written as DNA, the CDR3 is TGTGCCAGCAGGGAGGGACTCGATACCAGAGATACGCAGTATTTT.